This T cell receptor (beta chain) comes out of a study of cytomegalovirus exposure and HLA in healthy donors. This clone has only a few counts. Its antigen is as yet unknown. The CDR3 contains 15 residues. From germline, CDR1 is LGHNA and CDR2 YNFKEQ. V lost 5 bases and J lost 8; bases outside the gene matches: 7. The study ran its PCR with 60 Vbeta and 13 Jbeta primers. Profiling relied on immunoSEQ multiplex PCR, and the TCRdb table lists in-frame clones only, not all of them. The top ten clones hold more than 8% of a sample with 100,000 to 150,000 clones, 75% to 90% of them seen once. General study results and limits: Immune exposure information comprised only CMV serostatus.

The sequence came from a man in his thirties or forties in good health and CMV-seropositive. This rearrangement joins TRBV4-2 to TRBJ2-1; 12 nucleotides agree with TRBD2. The source material was PBMCs. CDR3 sequence (DNA): TGTGCCAGCAGCGGACTAGCGGGGAGCATGGATGAGCAGTTCTTC. It encodes CASSGLAGSMDEQFF.